Listed here are 26 T cell receptor beta chains from one sample, sequenced in a study of shared clonotypes between healthy human individuals. Repertoires were generated with immunoSEQ multiplex PCR, while TCRdb's copy carries only in-frame clones and drops some. The top ten clones hold 9.5% to 15% of a sample with 470,000 or so clones, 60% to 80% of them seen once. The sample consisted of PBMCs. These receptors all come from a woman in her 40s in good health. Some clones in this sample may be carry-over from other donors' samples.

The chain has TRBV28 and TRBJ2-5, with 7 bases fitting TRBD1. Losses at the gene ends were 7 bases for V and 4 bases for J; bases not matched to a gene: 9. CDR1 is MDHEN and CDR2 is SYDVKM in the germline V gene. The CDR3 has 14 amino acids. CDR3 DNA: TGTGCCAGCACCAATCAGGGGGTTCCAGAGACCCAGTACTTC. Amino acid sequence: CASTNQGVPETQYF.

V gene TRBV13 combines with J gene TRBJ2-7, with a weak D call TRBD1 (6 bases). The CDR3 has 16 residues. Trimming pared 6 bases from V and 4 bases from J, leaving 22 bases between. Germline values: CDR1 PRHDT, CDR2 FYEKMQ (reference sequence). CDR3 sequence: CASSQRLTGITYEQYF. The CDR3, as DNA: TGTGCCAGCAGTCAACGACTAACAGGGATCACATACGAGCAGTACTTC.

V gene TRBV4-2 combines with J gene TRBJ1-1; D unclear. CDR3 length equals 15 residues. From germline, CDR1 is LGHNA and CDR2 YNFKEQ. The V and J ends lost 0 bases and 1 base respectively, with 9 bases between them. CDR3 bases: TGTGCCAGCAGCCAAGATCCCGACACGAACACTGAAGCTTTCTTT. As protein: CASSQDPDTNTEAFF.

V is TRBV4-3 and J is TRBJ2-5; D is possibly TRBD2 (6 bases). Trimming took 3 bases from V and 2 from J, leaving 7 bases between them. Germline V gene sequence: CDR1 LGHNA, CDR2 YSLEER. The CDR3 has 13 amino acids. CDR3 bases: TGCGCCAGCAGCCAGGGGAGGCAAGAGACCCAGTACTTC. Translation: CASSQGRQETQYF.

Concerning this clone itself: A junction end diverges from the germline sequence, so it may reflect a read error. This chain links TRBV6-5 with TRBJ2-7; perhaps TRBD1 as D (6 bases). This CDR3 has 13 amino acids. Per the germline V gene, CDR1 is MNHEY and CDR2 is SVGAGI. This chain's CDR3 is CASSHPLTGETAF. CDR3 sequence (DNA): TGTGCCAGCAGTCACCCCTTGACAGGAGAGACCGCCTTC.

This chain links TRBV5-1 with TRBJ1-1, with TRBD1 matching 9 bases. CDR1 and CDR2 (germline): SGHRS, YFSETQ. The trim removed 1 base at V and 1 base at J, leaving 5 bases unmatched. This CDR3 contains 16 residues. The CDR3 protein is CASSLWTGEANTEAFF. DNA for the CDR3: TGCGCCAGCAGCTTGTGGACAGGGGAGGCGAACACTGAAGCTTTCTTT.

The chain is built from TRBV28 and TRBJ2-4, with 7 bases matching TRBD2. After removal of 3 bases from V and 0 bases from J, the junction contained 8 bases not matched to a gene. From germline, CDR1 is MDHEN and CDR2 SYDVKM. The CDR3 is made up of 17 amino acids. CDR3 coding DNA: TGTGCCAGCAGTTTCACACTAGCGCTACTAGCCAAAAACATTCAGTACTTC. Protein sequence: CASSFTLALLAKNIQYF. Using reference TRBV28 and TRBJ2-4 for the parts outside the CDR3, the full variable domain is DVKVTQSSRYLVKRTGEKVFLECVQDMDHENMFWYRQDPGLGLRLIYFSYDVKMKEKGDIPEGYSVSREKKERFSLILESASTNQTSMYLCASSFTLALLAKNIQYFGAGTRLSVL.

This chain joins TRBV7-2 and TRBJ1-2, with 9 positions matching TRBD1. This CDR3 spans 17 amino acids. CDR1 is SGHTA, CDR2 FQGNSA, per germline. V dropped 5 bases and J dropped 6; count of bases not matched to a gene: 16. Here the CDR3 reads CASSLSTGGSGGDGYTF. The CDR3 DNA reads as TGTGCCAGCAGCCTGTCGACAGGGGGATCAGGGGGCGATGGCTACACCTTC.

The chain combines TRBV6-5 with TRBJ1-3; D gene uncertain. This CDR3 contains 12 residues. Trimming shortened V by 7 bases and J by 5 bases, and 9 bases separated the two germline ends. The germline gives CDR1 MNHEY, CDR2 SVGAGI. CDR3 bases: TGTGCCAGCAAAAACAACAGAAACACCATATATTTT. Encoded protein: CASKNNRNTIYF.

Of note for this clone: The same CDR3 also results from other DNA sequences found in this sample. The rearrangement links TRBV5-1 to TRBJ2-5; the D gene is possibly TRBD1 (5 bases). The end of the DNA fits TRBJ2-7 better, so the J call may be wrong. The V gene's germline CDR1 is SGHRS and CDR2 YFSETQ. CDR3 length: 13 amino acids. Here the CDR3 DNA reads TGCGCCAGCAGCTTGGCAGGGTCCTACGAGCAGTACTTC. Residues: CASSLAGSYEQYF.

This clone turned up a few times. The chain recombines TRBV7-9 with TRBJ2-3, with D perhaps matching TRBD1 or TRBD2 (5 bases each). V was pared by 1 base and J by 2 bases, with 10 bases between. CDR1 and CDR2 (germline): SEHNR, FQNEAQ (reference sequence). This CDR3 contains 15 residues. The CDR3 loop is CASSLGRGDTDTQYF. In DNA, the CDR3 is TGTGCCAGCAGCTTAGGGAGAGGGGACACAGATACGCAGTATTTT.

This clone was seen many times. This same CDR3 is encoded by further DNA sequences in the sample. This chain joins TRBV4-2 and TRBJ2-3; 7 bases agree with TRBD2. With V trimmed by 3 bases and J by 0 bases, 6 bases remained unmatched. The CDR3 length is 16 residues. In germline, CDR1 is LGHNA, CDR2 YNFKEQ. Here the CDR3 DNA reads TGTGCCAGCAGCCAGGGGACTACCACTAGCACAGATACGCAGTATTTT. It translates to CASSQGTTTSTDTQYF.

In regard to this clone: Different DNA sequences within this sample yield the same CDR3. The chain carries TRBV18 and TRBJ2-5; D tentatively reads TRBD1 or TRBD2 (5 bases each). The V gene lost 2 bases and the J gene lost 1 base, with 5 bases spanning the gap. Germline CDR1 reads KGHSH; CDR2 reads LQKENI. The CDR3 is 13 amino acids. In nucleotides, the CDR3 is TGTGCCAGCTCACCAGGGGGCCAAGAGACCCAGTACTTC. It yields the protein CASSPGGQETQYF.

The rearrangement links TRBV19 to TRBJ2-1; D perhaps matches TRBD2 (5 bases). This CDR3 has 12 residues. V was pared by 7 bases and J by 2 bases, with 6 bases between. Germline V CDR1 and CDR2: LNHDA, SQIVND (reference sequence). DNA for the CDR3: TGTGCCAGTAAGAGGGCCTACAATGAGCAGTTCTTC. Translating gives CASKRAYNEQFF.

This clone showed up just a few times. This rearrangement joins TRBV28 to TRBJ1-2; perhaps TRBD1 as D (6 bases). Trimming took 3 bases from V and 8 from J, leaving 22 bases between them. Germline V gene data show CDR1 as MDHEN and CDR2 as SYDVKM. This CDR3 has 16 residues. The chain's CDR3 is CASSFGGLGAVEGYTF. CDR3 bases: TGTGCCAGCAGTTTTGGGGGCCTCGGGGCAGTGGAAGGCTACACCTTC.

This sequence joins TRBV18 and TRBJ2-1, with 9 bases matching TRBD2. The CDR3 contains 17 residues. Germline V CDR1 and CDR2: KGHSH, LQKENI. The J segment lost 8 bases and the V segment lost 3 bases, leaving 14 bases of the junction unmatched. CDR3 protein: CASSPSLSSGSVDEQFF. The CDR3 DNA sequence: TGTGCCAGCTCACCGTCTCTGAGTAGCGGGAGTGTGGATGAGCAGTTCTTC.

The J gene is TRBJ2-7, the V gene TRBV6-6; D not certain. The CDR3 runs to 13 residues. Looked up from germline, CDR1 is MNHNY and CDR2 is SVGAGI (reference sequence). Trimming left V 5 bases short and J 1 base short, with 9 bases between. CDR3 sequence (DNA): TGTGCCAGCAGTAAAACAGAATCCTACGAGCAGTACTTC. Translated, it gives CASSKTESYEQYF.

In DNA, the CDR3 is TGTGCCAGCAGCTGGGGGCGGATGAACACTGAAGCTTTCTTT. Amino acids: CASSWGRMNTEAFF. V usage is TRBV5-6 and J usage is TRBJ1-1; D possibly corresponds to TRBD1 (6 bases). Trimming removed 3 bases at V and 0 bases at J, with 9 bases between. Germline V CDR1 and CDR2: SGHDT, YYEEEE. The CDR3 is made up of 14 amino acids.

The rearrangement uses TRBV7-3 and TRBJ2-3; D possibly matches TRBD1 or TRBD2 (6 bases each). Trimming shortened V by 5 bases and J by 0 bases, and 12 bases separated the two germline ends. Germline V CDR1 and CDR2: SGHTA, FQGTGA. The CDR3 extends over 15 amino acids. CDR3 region: CASSLGGPSTDTQYF. CDR3 bases: TGTGCCAGCAGCCTAGGGGGGCCTAGCACAGATACGCAGTATTTT. Using reference TRBV7-3 and TRBJ2-3 for the parts outside the CDR3, the full variable domain is GAGVSQTPSNKVTEKGKYVELRCDPISGHTALYWYRQSLGQGPEFLIYFQGTGAADDSGLPNDRFFAVRPEGSVSTLKIQRTERGDSAVYLCASSLGGPSTDTQYFGPGTRLTVL.

The V and J genes are TRBV7-9 and TRBJ1-2; tentative D call: TRBD1 (6 bases). The V end was cut by 1 base, the J end by 5 bases, with 11 bases between. Looked up from germline, CDR1 is SEHNR and CDR2 is FQNEAQ (reference sequence). This CDR3 region has 14 residues. The CDR3 loop is CASSLDPGAYGYTF. CDR3 coding DNA: TGTGCCAGCAGCTTAGACCCGGGGGCGTATGGCTACACCTTC.

CDR3 loop: CASSLGGYQETQYF. In nucleotides, the CDR3 is TGTGCCAGCAGTCTAGGCGGTTACCAAGAGACCCAGTACTTC. The chain is built from TRBV25-1 and TRBJ2-5; D is undetermined. Germline CDR1 is MGHDK and CDR2 is SYGVNS. The CDR3 loop spans 14 amino acids. V was trimmed by 5 bases and J by 0 bases, leaving 10 bases between them.

The gene calls are TRBV2 and TRBJ1-3; D gene unclear. Germline assignment: CDR1 SNHLY and CDR2 FYNNEI. The CDR3 length is 14 residues. V shed 3 bases and J shed 4 bases, with 10 bases lying between them. CDR3 amino acids: CASSDARRGNTIYF. The CDR3, as DNA: TGTGCCAGCAGTGATGCCAGACGGGGAAACACCATATATTTT.

The CDR3 region is CASSAPGQGSYGYTF. The CDR3, as DNA: TGTGCCAGCAGCGCACCGGGACAGGGTTCCTATGGCTACACCTTC. V and J are TRBV5-4 and TRBJ1-2, with 9 bases matching TRBD1. The CDR3 has 15 amino acids. The V gene's germline CDR1 is SGHNT and CDR2 YYREEE (reference sequence). J gave up 4 bases and V 4 bases, and 8 bases lay outside the gene matches.

V and J are TRBV6-5 and TRBJ1-5; tentative D call: TRBD1 (6 bases). Germline CDR1 reads MNHEY; CDR2 reads SVGAGI. Trimming removed 6 bases from V and 4 bases from J, with 10 bases in between. The CDR3 contains 13 residues. This chain's CDR3 is CASSQDRNQPQHF. The CDR3 region has the DNA TGTGCCAGCAGCCAGGACAGAAATCAGCCCCAGCATTTT.

DNA for the CDR3: TGTGCCAGCACGGGCAATGATCCTTCGCGGACTGAAGCTTTCTTT. Translating gives CASTGNDPSRTEAFF. This chain connects TRBV28 to TRBJ1-1; no clear D gene. From germline, CDR1 is MDHEN and CDR2 SYDVKM. This CDR3 is built from 15 residues. Trimming left V 7 bases short and J 5 bases short, with 20 bases between.

This chain links TRBV6-5 with TRBJ1-2; D not resolved. The CDR3 is 15 residues long. Trimming removed 6 bases from V and 0 bases from J, with 14 bases in between. Germline CDR1 MNHEY, CDR2 SVGAGI. CDR3 sequence (DNA): TGTGCCAGCAGCCGCCAAGCCGGATCTAACTATGGCTACACCTTC. Its translation: CASSRQAGSNYGYTF.